This T cell receptor (beta chain) is drawn from a study of blood T cells in healthy people across ages. It was with a sample-barcoded 5' primer and a J-beta primer mix that a second PCR of about 6 to 12 cycles was run. Each CDR3 protein gets one entry after TCRdb re-called the 5' RACE reads with MiXCR. The sample comprises hundreds of thousands of distinct CDR3 sequences, roughly 50% of which are singletons, and around 22% rests with the top ten. Trimming cost V 1 base and J 8 bases, with 14 bases left between them. The CDR3 sequence is 13 residues long. Looked up from germline, CDR1 is SQVTM and CDR2 is ANQGSEA. PBMCs, at least 6.5 million per sample, were isolated.

Sequences were obtained from blood. This rearrangement joins TRBV29-1 to TRBJ1-2; D possibly corresponds to TRBD1 (5 bases). This TCR came from a man in his thirties or forties in good health. For the CDR3, the DNA is TGCAGCGTTGAAGCCGTGGCTGGGGGGGGCTACACCTTC. This translates into CSVEAVAGGGYTF.